One sample yielded the 24 T cell receptor beta chains listed below, sequenced in a study of OX40 agonist ivuxolimab in advanced cancers. The library was obtained by the immunoSEQ multiplex PCR assay. Not all clones reach the TCRdb copy of this immuneACCESS table, which keeps in-frame sequences only. Checked studies attribute under half of the gap to unresolved V genes and leave the rest unexplained. This sample comprises some 86,000 clones, about 94% of them detected only once. The ten biggest clones cover roughly a tenth of the sample. The source was CD4+ or CD8+ T cells sorted from blood, collected in a trial of the OX40 agonist ivuxolimab. The receptors derive from an adult with an advanced solid tumor such as melanoma, head and neck, liver or kidney cancer.

The chain links TRBV10-3 to TRBJ2-7; D unresolved. The CDR3 spans 15 residues. The V gene lost 5 bases and the J gene lost 2 bases, with 16 bases spanning the gap. The germline CDR1 and CDR2 sequences are ENHRY and SYGVKD. The DNA for the CDR3 is TGTGCCATCAGTCATACAGAGAAGGGCCCCTACGAGCAGTACTTC. It translates to CAISHTEKGPYEQYF.

This clone was recorded only once. The chain couples TRBV28 to TRBJ2-2; 7 nucleotides align to TRBD1. V lost 4 bases to trimming and J lost 7 bases; unmatched junction nucleotides: 15. The CDR3 has 17 residues. Germline V CDR1 and CDR2: MDHEN, SYDVKM. The CDR3 DNA is TGTGCCAGCAGTTCGTACCCCCGACAGGGTTTGGACGGGGAGCTGTTTTTT. It translates to CASSSYPRQGLDGELFF.

V and J are TRBV7-9 and TRBJ2-1, with D maybe TRBD2 (5 bases). There are 13 residues in the CDR3. V was shortened by 9 bases and J by 1 base, with 10 bases between the two germline ends. CDR1 and CDR2 from the germline V gene are SEHNR and FQNEAQ (reference sequence). CDR3 sequence reads: CASAPGSYNEQFF. The CDR3 nucleotides read TGTGCCAGTGCACCGGGATCCTACAATGAGCAGTTCTTC.

This clone was picked up one time. This chain connects TRBV9 to TRBJ1-4, with D possibly TRBD1 on 6 matching bases. Germline V gives CDR1 SGDLS, CDR2 YYNGEE. Trimming removed 3 bases at V and 1 base at J, with 10 bases between. CDR3 length: 15 amino acids. The chain's CDR3 is CASSAPGETNEKLFF. CDR3 in DNA: TGTGCCAGCAGCGCCCCAGGGGAAACTAATGAAAAACTGTTTTTT.

The V gene is TRBV19, the J gene TRBJ1-1; D gene unclear. This CDR3 is 15 amino acids long. Trimming removed 2 bases at V and 1 base at J, with 11 bases between. Germline values: CDR1 LNHDA, CDR2 SQIVND (reference sequence). Written as DNA, the CDR3 is TGTGCCAGTAGTATACTGGCAGGAGGGAACACTGAAGCTTTCTTT. The encoded protein is CASSILAGGNTEAFF.

The J gene is TRBJ1-2, the V gene TRBV16; TRBD1 agrees at 9 bases. From germline, CDR1 is KGHSY and CDR2 FQNENV. This CDR3 region has 17 residues. With 4 bases clipped from V and 4 bases from J, the junction kept 13 bases outside the gene matches. CDR3 in DNA: TGTGCCAGCAGCCGACCAGAAATTACAGGGGGCGGCTATGGCTACACCTTC. This translates into CASSRPEITGGGYGYTF. The full variable domain, with the rest looked up from reference TRBV16 and TRBJ1-2, is GEEVAQTPKHLVRGEGQKAKLYCAPIKGHSYVFWYQQVLKNEFKFLISFQNENVFDETGMPKERFSAKCLPNSPCSLEIQATKLEDSAVYFCASSRPEITGGGYGYTFGSGTRLTVV.

V gene TRBV9 combines with J gene TRBJ2-4; TRBD2 might be the D (5 bases). Germline values: CDR1 SGDLS, CDR2 YYNGEE. Trimming pared 3 bases from V and 1 base from J, leaving 8 bases between. The CDR3 has 14 amino acids. The CDR3 is CASSGSDAKNIQYF. CDR3 coding DNA: TGTGCCAGCAGCGGTAGCGATGCCAAAAACATTCAGTACTTC. Full variable domain (rest looked up from reference TRBV9 and TRBJ2-4): DSGVTQTPKHLITATGQRVTLRCSPRSGDLSVYWYQQSLDQGLQFLIQYYNGEERAKGNILERFSAQQFPDLHSELNLSSLELGDSALYFCASSGSDAKNIQYFGAGTRLSVL.

The rearrangement uses TRBV5-4 and TRBJ1-5; no clear D gene. The CDR3 has 14 amino acids. Germline V gene sequence: CDR1 SGHNT, CDR2 YYREEE (reference sequence). The V end lost 2 bases, the J end lost 2 bases, and 8 bases lay between the germline ends. CDR3 DNA sequence: TGTGCCAGCAGCTTCGGGCAGGGCAATCAGCCCCAGCATTTT. This codes for CASSFGQGNQPQHF.

The chain uses TRBV27 and TRBJ2-3, with 7 positions matching TRBD1. Germline assignment: CDR1 MNHEY and CDR2 SMNVEV (reference sequence). This CDR3 is built from 15 residues. With V trimmed by 5 bases and J by 2 bases, 7 bases remained unmatched. CDR3 DNA sequence: TGTGCCAGCAGTAGCCGGGACAGTTACACAGATACGCAGTATTTT. Translation gives CASSSRDSYTDTQYF.

The CDR3 nucleotides read TGCAGCGTAGGGGACACGGGATACTACGAGCAGTACTTC. Translation gives CSVGDTGYYEQYF. V gene TRBV29-1 combines with J gene TRBJ2-7, with a tentative D call TRBD1 (6 bases). Looked up from germline, CDR1 is SQVTM and CDR2 is ANQGSEA. The CDR3 sequence is 13 residues long. Trimming left V 6 bases short and J 3 bases short, with 15 bases between.

V is TRBV28 and J is TRBJ2-7; no firm D call. The CDR3 runs 14 residues. CDR1 is MDHEN, CDR2 SYDVKM, per germline. V was pared by 5 bases and J by 0 bases, with 11 bases between. CDR3 residues: CASSPRLSSYEQYF. The DNA for the CDR3 is TGTGCCAGCAGTCCCCGACTCAGCTCCTACGAGCAGTACTTC.

This chain connects TRBV5-6 to TRBJ2-3; 7 bases match TRBD1. This CDR3 contains 17 residues. The germline V gene encodes CDR1 SGHDT and CDR2 YYEEEE. J was trimmed by 3 bases and V by 2 bases; bases with no gene match: 12. CDR3 in amino acids: CASSFSGVGTDTDTQYF. CDR3 coding DNA: TGTGCCAGCAGCTTCTCCGGGGTGGGGACAGATACAGATACGCAGTATTTT.

J is TRBJ1-5 and V is TRBV11-2; no clear D. Germline CDR1 SGHAT, CDR2 FQNNGV. The CDR3 sequence is 15 residues long. Trimming took off 3 bases at V and 1 base at J, with 10 bases between the two ends. The CDR3 region has the DNA TGTGCCAGCAGCTTTGGTCCGGGAAGCAATCAGCCCCAGCATTTT. Its protein is CASSFGPGSNQPQHF.

This clone occurred once. The chain uses TRBV4-2 and TRBJ2-3; D is perhaps TRBD2 (6 bases). The CDR3 consists of 16 residues. CDR1 and CDR2 from the germline V gene are LGHNA and YNFKEQ. The V and J ends lost 2 bases and 0 bases respectively, with 12 bases between them. CDR3 amino acids: CASSQFPSESTDTQYF. CDR3 bases: TGTGCCAGCAGCCAATTCCCTAGCGAGAGCACAGATACGCAGTATTTT.

The sample holds one count of this clone. The rearrangement links TRBV5-6 to TRBJ1-3, with D unclear. Per the germline V gene, CDR1 is SGHDT and CDR2 is YYEEEE. Deletions cut 1 base from V and 1 base from J, with 9 bases between. This CDR3 contains 15 residues. The CDR3 DNA is TGTGCCAGCAGCTTGATGCGGGATTCTGGAAACACCATATATTTT. It encodes CASSLMRDSGNTIYF.

The rearrangement joins TRBV4-3 to TRBJ2-2, with 11 bases fitting TRBD2. After removal of 3 bases from V and 0 bases from J, the junction contained 12 bases not matched to a gene. This CDR3 comprises 20 residues. Looked up from germline, CDR1 is LGHNA and CDR2 is YSLEER. CDR3 protein: CASSQAGVLAGGANTGELFF. CDR3 in DNA: TGCGCCAGCAGCCAGGCCGGCGTTCTAGCGGGAGGCGCGAACACCGGGGAGCTGTTTTTT.

This chain's CDR3 is CASSYSVGGHVAQYF. CDR3 DNA: TGTGCCAGCAGTTACTCGGTGGGGGGGCATGTGGCCCAGTACTTC. The chain joins TRBV6-6 to TRBJ2-5, with TRBD2 as a possible D gene (7 bases). V lost 0 bases and J lost 9, with 17 bases in between. This CDR3 spans 15 amino acids. The germline gives CDR1 MNHNY, CDR2 SVGAGI (reference sequence).

This sequence joins TRBV5-4 and TRBJ2-3; TRBD1 aligns across 11 bases. The germline V gene has CDR1 SGHNT and CDR2 YYREEE (reference sequence). The CDR3 loop spans 16 amino acids. The trim removed 2 bases at V and 1 base at J, leaving 3 bases unmatched. In nucleotides, the CDR3 is TGTGCCAGCAGCTTAGGACAGGGGGCCCGCACAGATACGCAGTATTTT. Translated, it gives CASSLGQGARTDTQYF.

The rearrangement joins TRBV9 to TRBJ1-2, with a tentative D call TRBD1 (6 bases). CDR1 SGDLS and CDR2 YYNGEE come from the germline V gene. This CDR3 is 13 amino acids long. V gave up 5 bases and J gave up 8 bases, with 16 bases separating them. In nucleotides, the CDR3 is TGTGCCAGCAGTGATGGGGGCAACTGGGGCTACACCTTC. Protein: CASSDGGNWGYTF.

The chain carries TRBV7-8 and TRBJ2-5, with D uncertain. This CDR3 region has 17 residues. V lost 2 bases and J 0 bases, leaving 16 bases between the germline ends. Germline CDR1 and CDR2: SGHVS and FQNEAQ. The CDR3 region is CASSLIPSLGYQETQYF. The CDR3 DNA sequence: TGTGCCAGCAGCTTAATCCCCTCCCTCGGGTACCAAGAGACCCAGTACTTC.

The chain has TRBV7-9 and TRBJ2-7; D may be TRBD1 (6 bases). Germline loops: CDR1 SEHNR, CDR2 FQNEAQ (reference sequence). The CDR3 is 13 residues long. Trimming shortened V by 2 bases and J by 7 bases, and 12 bases separated the two germline ends. CDR3 in amino acids: CASSLSTGREQYF. CDR3 nucleotides: TGTGCCAGCAGCTTATCGACAGGTCGGGAGCAGTACTTC.

V gene TRBV2 combines with J gene TRBJ1-4; possibly TRBD1 for D (5 bases). Trimming removed 8 bases at V and 4 bases at J, with 8 bases between. The CDR3 is 12 residues long. Germline CDR1 is SNHLY and CDR2 is FYNNEI. The CDR3 DNA is TGTGCCAGCGACAGCTTTAATGAAAAACTGTTTTTT. As protein: CASDSFNEKLFF. The whole variable domain, remainder taken from reference TRBV2 and TRBJ1-4, is EPEVTQTPSHQVTQMGQEVILRCVPISNHLYFYWYRQILGQKVEFLVSFYNNEISEKSEIFDDQFSVERPDGSNFTLKIRSTKLEDSAMYFCASDSFNEKLFFGSGTQLSVL.

This chain links TRBV7-3 with TRBJ1-3; no clear D. CDR3 length: 14 amino acids. V dropped 0 bases and J dropped 0 bases, with 3 bases sitting between them. Germline V gene sequence: CDR1 SGHTA, CDR2 FQGTGA. CDR3 region: CASSLTVSGNTIYF. The CDR3 DNA is TGTGCCAGCAGCTTAACTGTCTCTGGAAACACCATATATTTT.

The gene calls are TRBV5-6 and TRBJ2-3; maybe TRBD1 (6 bases). Trimming took off 0 bases at V and 6 bases at J, with 8 bases between the two ends. The CDR3 covers 13 residues. CDR1 SGHDT and CDR2 YYEEEE come from the germline V gene. In DNA, the CDR3 is TGTGCCAGCAGCTTGGGGGACATCGATACGCAGTATTTT. It specifies CASSLGDIDTQYF.